Listed below are T cell receptor beta chains from one sample, sequenced in a study of low-dose radiotherapy and immunotherapy resistance in tumors. TCRdb reprocessed the reads with MiXCR, giving one entry per CDR3 protein. Of fewer than 90,000 distinct CDR3 sequences in the sample, approximately 17% were seen once. The sample in question was PBMCs, obtained before treatment. These receptors originate from a male donor with prostate cancer. The CDR3 runs from the conserved cysteine through the conserved F or W. The order of the fields is CDR3 DNA, CDR3 protein, V gene, clone size, D gene, J gene. D genes are given only for firm matches. Clone sizes are given selectively: once, few, many, or a class where the clone is expanded.

TGTGCCAGCTCACCGGGGGCGGTGAACACTGAAGCTTTCTTT CASSPGAVNTEAFF TRBV18 . . TRBJ1-1
TGTGCCAGTAGTCTTAACAGGGGATACACCGGGGAGCTGTTTTTT CASSLNRGYTGELFF TRBV19 many TRBD1 TRBJ2-2
TGTGCCAGCAGCCAATTTGCGGCGCTCCAAGAGACCCAGTACTTC CASSQFAALQETQYF TRBV14 many . TRBJ2-5
TGCGCCAGCAGCCCTAGGTTCGTGGATGAGCAGTTCTTC CASSPRFVDEQFF TRBV5-1 many . TRBJ2-1
TGTGCCAGCAGCGATCCGGGACAGGAGAACTACGAGCAGTACTTC CASSDPGQENYEQYF TRBV7-9 few TRBD1 TRBJ2-7
TGTGCCAGTAGTCCACAACGGGACAGGGGTTCCGGCTACACCTTC CASSPQRDRGSGYTF TRBV19 few TRBD1 TRBJ1-2
TGTGCCAGCAGCCGAAGTATTCGGCGGGGGACTAGCGGTAGCACAGATACGCAGTATTTT CASSRSIRRGTSGSTDTQYF TRBV7-9 many TRBD2 TRBJ2-3
TGTGCCAGCAGCCGCAGGACAGCCTCCTTCGAGCAGTACTTC CASSRRTASFEQYF TRBV7-2 many . TRBJ2-7
TGTGCCAGCAGTGAACCGGGACAGCCTTCCGGGGAGCTGTTTTTT CASSEPGQPSGELFF TRBV6-1 many TRBD1 TRBJ2-2
TGTGCCAGCAGCCTTACGCGGGGCACTGAAGCTTTCTTT CASSLTRGTEAFF TRBV14 many . TRBJ1-1
TGCAGTGCAGAGAGAGGGGCGACTAGCGGGATCTACAATGAGCAGTTCTTC CSAERGATSGIYNEQFF TRBV20-1 many TRBD2 TRBJ2-1
TGTGCCAGTCGGACAGGGCCCTATGGCTACACCTTC CASRTGPYGYTF TRBV28 many TRBD1 TRBJ1-2
TGTGCCAGCAATCGAGCCGCCTACGAGCAGTACTTC CASNRAAYEQYF TRBV6-1 . . TRBJ2-7
TGCAGTGCTAGCGGGGAGCAAGAGACCCAGTACTTC CSASGEQETQYF TRBV20-1 many . TRBJ2-5
TGTGCCAGCAGTTCCGGGACTAGCGGGGCTAAAAACATTCAGTACTTC CASSSGTSGAKNIQYF TRBV27 many TRBD2 TRBJ2-4
TGCGCCAGCAGCCAAGATACGGCAGGGGGTGGAGAGACCCAGTACTTC CASSQDTAGGGETQYF TRBV4-1 many TRBD1 TRBJ2-5
TGTGCCAGCTCACCACGGCTAGCGACTACCTACGAGCAGTACTTC CASSPRLATTYEQYF TRBV18 many . TRBJ2-7
TGTGCCTGGAGCGCCTTCGGGTCCCGCGCGGATGGCTACACCTTC CAWSAFGSRADGYTF TRBV30 many . TRBJ1-2
TGTGCCAGCAGCCCCGGGACTGGCTATGGAGATACGCAGTATTTT CASSPGTGYGDTQYF TRBV12-3/TRBV12-4 many . TRBJ2-3
TGCGCCAGCAGCTCGGGGTTAAAACAGGGGTCAAATGAGCAGTTCTTC CASSSGLKQGSNEQFF TRBV5-1 many TRBD1 TRBJ2-1
TGTGCCAGCAGGCGAGACAGGGCTGCTGAAGCTTTCTTT CASRRDRAAEAFF TRBV28 many TRBD1 TRBJ1-1
TGTGCCAGCAGTGAACTTGACAGGGATAATTCACCCCTCCACTTT CASSELDRDNSPLHF TRBV6-1 many TRBD1 TRBJ1-6
TGTGCCAGTAGTATAACAGGGGGCTTCGACTATGGCTACACCTTC CASSITGGFDYGYTF TRBV19 many TRBD1 TRBJ1-2
TGTGCCACCAGTGAACCCGGGAGTACGGAGACCCAGTACTTC CATSEPGSTETQYF TRBV24-1 many . TRBJ2-5
TGTGCTAGTGGACTAGCGGGACTTACCGAGCAGTACTTC CASGLAGLTEQYF TRBV12-5 many TRBD2 TRBJ2-7
TGTGCCAGCAGTTTGGGTTCGGACATCCGTCGGGAGACCCAGTACTTC CASSLGSDIRRETQYF TRBV12-3/TRBV12-4 many . TRBJ2-5
TGTGCCAGCAAACGACAGGGGAACGGGGAGCTGTTTTTT CASKRQGNGELFF TRBV6-5 many TRBD1 TRBJ2-2
TGTGCCACCAGTGATCCGCGACAGGGATCTGATGGCTACACCTTC CATSDPRQGSDGYTF TRBV24-1 many TRBD1 TRBJ1-2
. CASSIYLCSVRRQSSYEQYF TRBV11-3 . . TRBJ2-7
TGCGCCAGCAGCCAAGGTATCACCCCTTTCCAAGAGACCCAGTACTTC CASSQGITPFQETQYF TRBV4-1 many . TRBJ2-5
TGTGCCAGCTCACCACTGTCCGGGACTACCGCCACAGATACGCAGTATTTT CASSPLSGTTATDTQYF TRBV18 many TRBD2 TRBJ2-3
TGTGCCAGCAGCCAAAGAACGGGAACCTATGGCTACACCTTC CASSQRTGTYGYTF TRBV3-1 many . TRBJ1-2
TGTGCCATCAGTGAGTCGGGCAGACAGGGATGGAAGGACACTGAAGCTTTCTTT CAISESGRQGWKDTEAFF TRBV10-3 many TRBD1 TRBJ1-1
TGTGCCAGCACCCTGACCTGGACTAGCGCGCAAGAGACCCAGTACTTC CASTLTWTSAQETQYF TRBV28 . TRBD2 TRBJ2-5
TGTGCCAGCAGTTGGACAGCATATGGCTACACCTTC CASSWTAYGYTF TRBV28 many . TRBJ1-2
TGTGCCAGCAGCTCTCAAATGAACACTGAAGCTTTCTTT CASSSQMNTEAFF TRBV7-9 many . TRBJ1-1
TGTGCCAGCAGCGCCTCCGGGACAGAAGAGACCCAGTACTTC CASSASGTEETQYF TRBV7-3 few TRBD1 TRBJ2-5
TGTGCCAGCAGTCAGGACCCGGCCTACGAGCAGTACTTC CASSQDPAYEQYF TRBV6-2/TRBV6-3 many . TRBJ2-7
TGTGCCAGCAGTAGCTGGGGACAGGCAGGAGATACGCAGTATTTT CASSSWGQAGDTQYF TRBV12-3/TRBV12-4 few TRBD1 TRBJ2-3
TGTGCCAGCAGCTTGCAAGGTTACAATGAGCAGTTCTTC CASSLQGYNEQFF TRBV5-8 many . TRBJ2-1
TGTGCCACCAGCCCCCCGCGGGGACAGCTCAATGAGCAGTTCTTC CATSPPRGQLNEQFF TRBV24-1 . . TRBJ2-1
TGTGCCAGCAGCCGCAGGAGGAGCTCCTACAATGAGCAGTTCTTC CASSRRRSSYNEQFF TRBV7-3 many . TRBJ2-1
TGTGCCAGCAGTTTGTTACAGGGGCACACCGGGGAGCTGTTTTTT CASSLLQGHTGELFF TRBV28 many TRBD1 TRBJ2-2
TGTGCCAGCAGCGAACTCCTCGGACGGACTAAAACTGAAGCTTTCTTT CASSELLGRTKTEAFF TRBV28 many . TRBJ1-1
TGTGCCAGCAGTTGGGCCCTCGAGCAGTACTTC CASSWALEQYF TRBV12-3/TRBV12-4 . . TRBJ2-7
TGTGCCAGCAGCGCCGCGGGACTAGCGGCCAATGAGCAGTTCTTC CASSAAGLAANEQFF TRBV5-8 many TRBD2 TRBJ2-1
TGTGCCAGCAGCAAAAGACCCGGGGGGGAAGCTTTCTTT CASSKRPGGEAFF TRBV9 many . TRBJ1-1
TGCGCCAGCAGCCTTCGAGACAGGCCTGCGTCCTACAATGAGCAGTTCTTC CASSLRDRPASYNEQFF TRBV4-1 . . TRBJ2-1
TGTGCCAGCAGCGTAAGCGACAAAGCGGGCACTGAAGCTTTCTTT CASSVSDKAGTEAFF TRBV9 many . TRBJ1-1
TGTGCCAGCAGCTTGGGGCTAGCGGGGGAGTCTCGGACCCAGTACTTC CASSLGLAGESRTQYF TRBV5-4 many TRBD2 TRBJ2-5
TGTGCCAGCAGACACCCCCCACTAGCGGGAGGAGAGACCCAGTACTTC CASRHPPLAGGETQYF TRBV6-2/TRBV6-3 . TRBD2 TRBJ2-5
TGTGCCTGGAGTGCGGACAGGGGGCGATTTGAAGCTTTCTTT CAWSADRGRFEAFF TRBV30 many TRBD1 TRBJ1-1
TGTGCCACCAGCGGCGGCAGTGGCAATCAGCCCCAGCATTTT CATSGGSGNQPQHF TRBV15 many . TRBJ1-5